These 6 T cell receptor beta chains share one sample of origin, sequenced in a study of monozygotic twins with inflammatory bowel disease. TCRdb reprocessed the 5' RACE reads; each CDR3 protein has one entry and no DNA is given. The sample holds some 130,000 distinct CDR3 sequences. Specimen: blood. The receptors shown here come from a human donor with ulcerative colitis or Crohn's disease, or a healthy co-twin of an affected twin (not recorded which).

This sequence joins TRBV7-2 and TRBJ2-5; TCRdb's assignment of TRBD2 cannot be checked, as there is no DNA. This CDR3 spans 16 amino acids. Looked up from germline, CDR1 is SGHTA and CDR2 is FQGNSA. CDR3 in amino acids: CASSLVLGLGEATQYF.

The gene calls are TRBV29-1 and TRBJ1-2; checking the TCRdb D call of TRBD1 is not possible without DNA. CDR3 length equals 11 residues. Germline lookup yields CDR1 SQVTM and CDR2 ANQGSEA. CDR3 loop: CSVFGGYGYTF.

The rearrangement joins TRBV7-3 to TRBJ2-1; checking the TCRdb D call of TRBD1 is not possible without DNA. CDR1 and CDR2 (germline): SGHTA, FQGTGA. The CDR3 loop spans 12 amino acids. The chain's CDR3 is CASCSPGGEQFF.

The genes are TRBV20-1 and TRBJ2-1; lacking DNA, the TRBD2 call made by TCRdb goes unchecked. This CDR3 has 15 amino acids. Germline CDR1 DFQATT, CDR2 SNEGSKA (reference sequence). Here the CDR3 reads CSARPRTSGSDEQFF.

This sequence joins TRBV20-1 and TRBJ1-1. The CDR3 sequence is 15 residues long. The germline gives CDR1 DFQATT, CDR2 SNEGSKA (reference sequence). The CDR3 is CSAPAGAYSGTEAFF.

The rearrangement joins TRBV7-6 to TRBJ2-5; no DNA is available, so the TRBD2 call from TCRdb remains unchecked. This CDR3 contains 14 residues. In germline, CDR1 is SGHVS, CDR2 FNYEAQ. The CDR3 is CASSFVVGRETQYF.